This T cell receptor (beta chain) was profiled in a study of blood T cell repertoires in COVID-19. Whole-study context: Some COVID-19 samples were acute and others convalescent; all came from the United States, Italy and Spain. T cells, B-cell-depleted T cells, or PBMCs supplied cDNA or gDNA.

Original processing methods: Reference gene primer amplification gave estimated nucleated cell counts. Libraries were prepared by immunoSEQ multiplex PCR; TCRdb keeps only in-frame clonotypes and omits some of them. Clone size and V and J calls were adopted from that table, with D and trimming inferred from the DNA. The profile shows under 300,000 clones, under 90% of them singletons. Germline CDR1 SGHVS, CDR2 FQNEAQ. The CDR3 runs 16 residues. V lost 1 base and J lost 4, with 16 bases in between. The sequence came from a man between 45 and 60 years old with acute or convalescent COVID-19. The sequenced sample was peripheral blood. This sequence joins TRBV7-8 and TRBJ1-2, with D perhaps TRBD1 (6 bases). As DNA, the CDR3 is TGTGCCAGCAGCTTAGACCCGTGGACAGTTTTCTATGGCTACACCTTC. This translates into CASSLDPWTVFYGYTF.